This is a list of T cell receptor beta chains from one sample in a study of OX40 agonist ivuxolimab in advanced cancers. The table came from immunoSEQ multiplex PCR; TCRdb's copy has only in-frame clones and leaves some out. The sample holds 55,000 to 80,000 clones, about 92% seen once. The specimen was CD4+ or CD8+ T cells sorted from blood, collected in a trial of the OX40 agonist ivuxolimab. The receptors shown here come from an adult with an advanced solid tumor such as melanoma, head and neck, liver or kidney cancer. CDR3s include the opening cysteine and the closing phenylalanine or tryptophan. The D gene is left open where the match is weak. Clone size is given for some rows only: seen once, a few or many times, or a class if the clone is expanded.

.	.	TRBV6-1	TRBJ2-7	CASSPPLDYEQYF	TGTGCCAGCAGCCCCCCCCTGGATTACGAGCAGTACTTC
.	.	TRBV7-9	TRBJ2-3	CASSLVGQHTDTQYF	TGTGCCAGCAGCCTGGTGGGTCAACACACAGATACGCAGTATTTT
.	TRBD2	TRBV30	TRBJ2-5	CAWSRGGTSGGRETQYF	TGTGCCTGGAGTAGGGGTGGGACTAGCGGGGGAAGGGAGACCCAGTACTTC
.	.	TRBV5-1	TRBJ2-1	CASRHGNQNNEQFF	TGCGCCAGCAGACACGGTAACCAAAACAATGAGCAGTTCTTC
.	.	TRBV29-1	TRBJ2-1	CSASRGVNEQFF	TGCAGCGCGAGCCGGGGCGTCAATGAGCAGTTCTTC
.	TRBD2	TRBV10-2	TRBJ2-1	CASRLSGGASYNEQFF	TGCGCCAGCAGACTTAGCGGGGGGGCTTCCTACAATGAGCAGTTCTTC
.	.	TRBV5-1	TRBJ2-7	CASSLGSAQGNEQYF	TGCGCCAGCAGCTTAGGTTCGGCCCAGGGGAACGAGCAGTACTTC
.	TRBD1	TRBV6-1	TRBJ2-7	CASSEGGQDYEQYF	TGTGCCAGCAGTGAAGGAGGACAGGACTACGAGCAGTACTTC
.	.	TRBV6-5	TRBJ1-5	CASSPRPWGNQPQHF	TGTGCCAGCAGTCCCCGCCCCTGGGGGAATCAGCCCCAGCATTTT
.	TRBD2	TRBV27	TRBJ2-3	CARTGTKHFTDTQYF	TGTGCCAGGACCGGGACTAAACATTTCACAGATACGCAGTATTTT
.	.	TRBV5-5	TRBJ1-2	CASSPGWGENYGYTF	TGTGCCAGCAGCCCCGGATGGGGGGAGAACTATGGCTACACCTTC
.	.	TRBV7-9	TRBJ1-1	CASSAEQSDYTEAFF	TGTGCCAGCAGCGCTGAACAAAGTGATTACACTGAAGCTTTCTTT
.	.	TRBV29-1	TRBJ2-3	CSVGRGLTDTQYF	TGCAGCGTTGGGCGTGGCCTCACAGATACGCAGTATTTT
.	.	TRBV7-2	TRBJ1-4	CASSLAPGQPIKKLFF	TGTGCCAGCAGCTTAGCACCGGGGCAGCCAATTAAAAAACTGTTTTTT
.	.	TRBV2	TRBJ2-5	CASSEVTGWETQYF	TGTGCCAGCAGTGAAGTGACGGGTTGGGAGACCCAGTACTTC
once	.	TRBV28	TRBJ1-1	CASSFSGGNTEAFF	TGTGCCAGCAGTTTCTCCGGGGGGAACACTGAAGCTTTCTTT
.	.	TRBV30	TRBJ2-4	CAWSQSAPLAKNIQYF	TGTGCCTGGAGTCAGAGTGCACCGCTAGCCAAAAACATTCAGTACTTC
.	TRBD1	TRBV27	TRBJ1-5	CASRLSGTVGNQPQHF	TGTGCCAGCAGACTATCCGGGACAGTAGGCAATCAGCCCCAGCATTTT
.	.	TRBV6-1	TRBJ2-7	CASSPRGVEQYF	TGTGCCAGCAGCCCGAGGGGGGTCGAGCAGTACTTC
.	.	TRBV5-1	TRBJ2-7	CASSLDQPYEQYF	TGCGCCAGCAGCTTGGACCAGCCCTACGAGCAGTACTTC
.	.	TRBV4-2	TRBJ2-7	CASAAVLGGAANEQYF	TGTGCCAGCGCTGCCGTATTGGGGGGGGCCGCCAACGAGCAGTACTTC
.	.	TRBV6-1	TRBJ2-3	CASSGQTSSTDTQYF	TGTGCCAGCAGTGGACAAACCTCTAGCACAGATACGCAGTATTTT
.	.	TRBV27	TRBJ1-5	CASSPGGQSARPQHF	TGTGCCAGCAGCCCCGGGGGCCAGTCCGCGCGGCCCCAGCATTTT
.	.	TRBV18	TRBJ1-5	CASSGGDSNQPQHF	TGTGCCAGCTCTGGGGGAGATAGCAATCAGCCCCAGCATTTT
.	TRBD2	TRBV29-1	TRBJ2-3	CSVVGGRGDTQYF	TGCAGCGTTGTAGGCGGGAGAGGGGATACGCAGTATTTT
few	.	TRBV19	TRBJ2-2	CASTGRGELFF	TGTGCCAGTACCGGGCGCGGGGAGCTGTTTTTT
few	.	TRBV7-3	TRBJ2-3	CASSLTFQGSFSTDTQYF	TGTGCCAGCAGCTTAACGTTCCAGGGAAGCTTTAGCACAGATACGCAGTATTTT